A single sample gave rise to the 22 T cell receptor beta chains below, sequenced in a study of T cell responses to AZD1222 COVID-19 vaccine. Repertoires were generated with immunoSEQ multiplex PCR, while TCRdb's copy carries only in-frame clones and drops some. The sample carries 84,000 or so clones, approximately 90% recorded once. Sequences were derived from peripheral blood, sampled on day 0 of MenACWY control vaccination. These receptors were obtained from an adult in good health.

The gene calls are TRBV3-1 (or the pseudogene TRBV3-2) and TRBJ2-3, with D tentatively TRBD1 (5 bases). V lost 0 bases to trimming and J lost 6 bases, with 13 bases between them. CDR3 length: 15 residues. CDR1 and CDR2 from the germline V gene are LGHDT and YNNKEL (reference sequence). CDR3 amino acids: CASSQDQGRRDTQYF. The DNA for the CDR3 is TGTGCCAGCAGCCAAGATCAGGGAAGGCGCGATACGCAGTATTTT.

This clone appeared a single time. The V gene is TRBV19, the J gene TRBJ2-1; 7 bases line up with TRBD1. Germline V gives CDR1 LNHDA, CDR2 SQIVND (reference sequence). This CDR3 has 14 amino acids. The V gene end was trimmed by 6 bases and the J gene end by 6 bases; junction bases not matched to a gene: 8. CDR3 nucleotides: TGTGCCAGTAGCCACCTCGACAGGGCCAATGAGCAGTTCTTC. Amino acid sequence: CASSHLDRANEQFF.

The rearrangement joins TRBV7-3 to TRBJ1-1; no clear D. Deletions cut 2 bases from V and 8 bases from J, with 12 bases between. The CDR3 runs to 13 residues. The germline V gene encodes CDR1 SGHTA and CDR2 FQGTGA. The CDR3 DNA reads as TGTGCCAGCAGCTTATTCCCGGAAGCCGAAGCTTTCTTT. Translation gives CASSLFPEAEAFF.

DNA of the CDR3: TGTGCCAGCAGCCCCCCCAGGGGGCTCTCTGAAGCTTTCTTT. It encodes CASSPPRGLSEAFF. V gene TRBV4-2 combines with J gene TRBJ1-1; 8 bases agree with TRBD1. Germline V gene lookup returns CDR1 LGHNA and CDR2 YNFKEQ. The CDR3 covers 14 residues. Trimming took 4 bases from V and 6 from J; bases not matched to a gene: 7.

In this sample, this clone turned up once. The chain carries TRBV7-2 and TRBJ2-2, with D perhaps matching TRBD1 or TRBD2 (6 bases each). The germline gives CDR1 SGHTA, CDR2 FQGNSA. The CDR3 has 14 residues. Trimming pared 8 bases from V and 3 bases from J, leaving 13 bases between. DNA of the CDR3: TGTGCCAGCGGACAGACTAGTTACACCGGGGAGCTGTTTTTT. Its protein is CASGQTSYTGELFF.

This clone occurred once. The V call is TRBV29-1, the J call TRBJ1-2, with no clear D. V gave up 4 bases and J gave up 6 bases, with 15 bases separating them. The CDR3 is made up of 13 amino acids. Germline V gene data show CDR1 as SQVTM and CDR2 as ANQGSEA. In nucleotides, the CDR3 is TGCAGCGTTGCGGGTTTCGAGGGAGATGGCTACACCTTC. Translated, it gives CSVAGFEGDGYTF.

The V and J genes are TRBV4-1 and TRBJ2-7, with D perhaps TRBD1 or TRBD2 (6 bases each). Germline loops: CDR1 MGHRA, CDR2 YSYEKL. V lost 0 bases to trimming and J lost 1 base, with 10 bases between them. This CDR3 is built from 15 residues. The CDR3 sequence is CASSQDRGPSYEQYF. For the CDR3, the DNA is TGCGCCAGCAGCCAAGATCGGGGGCCTTCCTACGAGCAGTACTTC.

CDR3 region: CASSKTGARDEQYF. The CDR3, as DNA: TGTGCCAGCAGCAAGACTGGGGCTCGGGACGAGCAGTACTTC. This chain connects TRBV5-4 to TRBJ2-7; D possibly corresponds to TRBD1 (5 bases). The CDR3 consists of 14 residues. V gave up 4 bases and J gave up 5 bases, with 16 bases separating them. Germline CDR1 is SGHNT and CDR2 is YYREEE (reference sequence).

The CDR3 sequence: CASSRGGAPYNEQFF. The CDR3 DNA sequence: TGTGCCAGTAGTAGGGGTGGGGCCCCCTACAATGAGCAGTTCTTC. The V and J genes are TRBV19 and TRBJ2-1; maybe TRBD1 (5 bases). This CDR3 has 15 amino acids. Trimming took 4 bases from V and 2 from J, leaving 12 bases between them. Germline-derived CDR1 and CDR2 are LNHDA and SQIVND (reference sequence).

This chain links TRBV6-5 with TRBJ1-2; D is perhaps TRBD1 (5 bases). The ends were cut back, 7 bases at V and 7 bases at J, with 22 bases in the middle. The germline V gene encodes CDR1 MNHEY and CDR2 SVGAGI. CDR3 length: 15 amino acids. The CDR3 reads CASTPAVGARGGYTF. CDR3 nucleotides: TGTGCCAGCACCCCAGCCGTAGGGGCGAGAGGTGGCTACACCTTC.

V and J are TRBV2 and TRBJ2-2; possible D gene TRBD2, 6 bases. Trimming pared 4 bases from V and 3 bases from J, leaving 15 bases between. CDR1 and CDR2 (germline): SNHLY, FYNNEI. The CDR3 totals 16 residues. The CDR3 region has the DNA TGTGCCAGCAGTGCTCTCGGGACTTCACACACCGGGGAGCTGTTTTTT. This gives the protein CASSALGTSHTGELFF.

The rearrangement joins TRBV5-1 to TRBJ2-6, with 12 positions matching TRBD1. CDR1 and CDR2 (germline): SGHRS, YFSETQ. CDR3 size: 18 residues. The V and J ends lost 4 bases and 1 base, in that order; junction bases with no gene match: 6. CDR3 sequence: CASSVPGQGASGANVLTF. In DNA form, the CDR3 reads TGCGCCAGCAGCGTACCGGGACAGGGGGCGTCTGGGGCCAACGTCCTGACTTTC.

The CDR3 sequence is CASSRSQDTGELFF. The DNA for the CDR3 is TGTGCCAGCAGCCGCTCTCAGGACACCGGGGAGCTGTTTTTT. The chain is built from TRBV4-2 and TRBJ2-2, with D hard to call. The CDR3 loop spans 14 amino acids. Germline V gives CDR1 LGHNA, CDR2 YNFKEQ. V was cut by 4 bases and J by 3 bases, with 9 bases left in between.

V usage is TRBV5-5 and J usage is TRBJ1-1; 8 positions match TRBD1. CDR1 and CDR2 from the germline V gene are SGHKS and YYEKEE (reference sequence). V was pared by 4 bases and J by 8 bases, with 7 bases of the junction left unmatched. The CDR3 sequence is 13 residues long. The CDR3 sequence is CASSLEWTGEAFF. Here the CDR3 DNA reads TGTGCCAGCAGCCTCGAGTGGACAGGGGAAGCTTTCTTT.

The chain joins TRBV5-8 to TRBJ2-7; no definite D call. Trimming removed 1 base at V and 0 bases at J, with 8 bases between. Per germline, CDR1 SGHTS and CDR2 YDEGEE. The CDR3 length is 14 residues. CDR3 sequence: CASSLNWDSYEQYF. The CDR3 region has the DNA TGTGCCAGCAGCTTGAATTGGGACTCCTACGAGCAGTACTTC. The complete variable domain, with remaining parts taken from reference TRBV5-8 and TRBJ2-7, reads EAGVTQSPTHLIKTRGQQATLRCSPISGHTSVYWYQQALGLGLQFLLWYDEGEERNRGNFPPRFSGRQFPNYSSELNVNALELEDSALYLCASSLNWDSYEQYFGPGTRLTVT.

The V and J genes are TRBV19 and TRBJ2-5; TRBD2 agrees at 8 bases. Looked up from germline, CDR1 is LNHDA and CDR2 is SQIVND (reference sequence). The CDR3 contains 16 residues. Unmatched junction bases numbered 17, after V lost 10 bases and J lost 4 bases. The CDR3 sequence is CATSNPRLASSETQYF. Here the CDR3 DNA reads TGTGCCACCTCCAACCCGCGACTAGCGTCATCAGAGACCCAGTACTTC.

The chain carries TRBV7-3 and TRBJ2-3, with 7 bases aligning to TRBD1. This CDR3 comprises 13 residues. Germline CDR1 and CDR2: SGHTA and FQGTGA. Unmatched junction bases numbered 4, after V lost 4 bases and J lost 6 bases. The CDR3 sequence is CASSSQGFDTQYF. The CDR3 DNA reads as TGTGCCAGCAGCTCACAGGGGTTCGATACGCAGTATTTT.

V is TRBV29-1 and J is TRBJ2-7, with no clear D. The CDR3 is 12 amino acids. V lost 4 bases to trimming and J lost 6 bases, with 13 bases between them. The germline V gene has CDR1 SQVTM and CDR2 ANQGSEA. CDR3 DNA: TGCAGCGTTGCTACTTCCATATCCGAGCAGTACTTC. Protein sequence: CSVATSISEQYF.

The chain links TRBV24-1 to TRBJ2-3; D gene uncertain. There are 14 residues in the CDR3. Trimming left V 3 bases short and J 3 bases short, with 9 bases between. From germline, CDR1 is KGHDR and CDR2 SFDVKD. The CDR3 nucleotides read TGTGCCACCAGTGATCGGAGAGAGACAGATACGCAGTATTTT. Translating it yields CATSDRRETDTQYF.

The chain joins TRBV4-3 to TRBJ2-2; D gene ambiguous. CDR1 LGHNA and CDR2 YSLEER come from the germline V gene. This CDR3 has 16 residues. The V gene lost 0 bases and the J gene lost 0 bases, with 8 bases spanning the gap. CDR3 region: CASSQDSAPNTGELFF. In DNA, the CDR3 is TGCGCCAGCAGCCAAGATTCGGCGCCGAACACCGGGGAGCTGTTTTTT.

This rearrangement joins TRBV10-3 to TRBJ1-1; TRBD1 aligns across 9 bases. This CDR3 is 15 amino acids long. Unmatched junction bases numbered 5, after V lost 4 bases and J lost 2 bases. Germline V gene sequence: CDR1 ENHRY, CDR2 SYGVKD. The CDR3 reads CAISGGDRENTEAFF. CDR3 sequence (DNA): TGTGCCATCAGTGGGGGGGACAGGGAAAACACTGAAGCTTTCTTT.

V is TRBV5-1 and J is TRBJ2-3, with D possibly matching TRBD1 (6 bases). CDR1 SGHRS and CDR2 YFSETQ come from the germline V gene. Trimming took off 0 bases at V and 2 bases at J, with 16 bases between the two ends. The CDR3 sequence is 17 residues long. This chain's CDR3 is CASSLGERTENTDTQYF. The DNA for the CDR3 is TGCGCCAGCAGCTTGGGAGAGAGGACAGAGAACACAGATACGCAGTATTTT. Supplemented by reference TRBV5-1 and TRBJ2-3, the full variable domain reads KAGVTQTPRYLIKTRGQQVTLSCSPISGHRSVSWYQQTPGQGLQFLFEYFSETQRNKGNFPGRFSGRQFSNSRSEMNVSTLELGDSALYLCASSLGERTENTDTQYFGPGTRLTVL.